The 4 T cell receptor beta chains below come from one sample, sequenced in a study of early T cells in non-severe SARS-CoV-2 infection. TCRdb reprocessed the 5' RACE reads via MiXCR and lists one record per CDR3 protein. The sample holds tens of thousands of distinct CDR3 sequences, 6.6% seen once. Sequenced: whole blood. The receptors come from an adult who was a healthcare worker with PCR-confirmed SARS-CoV-2 infection or an uninfected control (not recorded which).

This clonotype was seen a few times. V gene TRBV6-2 or TRBV6-3 combines with J gene TRBJ2-1; tentative D call: TRBD2 (6 bases). Germline lookup yields CDR1 MNHEY and CDR2 SVGEGT. V shed 6 bases and J shed 0 bases, with 12 bases lying between them. The CDR3 has 15 residues. CDR3 DNA: TGTGCCAGCAGCCCGGAGGGGAGCTCCTACAATGAGCAGTTCTTC. Encoded protein: CASSPEGSSYNEQFF.

This clonotype was found a few times. CDR3 in DNA: TGTGCCAGCAGGGTTTCCCCAGACGGAGTATATGGCTACACCTTC. Its protein is CASRVSPDGVYGYTF. V usage is TRBV6-1 and J usage is TRBJ1-2; D remains ambiguous. Germline V gene data show CDR1 as MNHNS and CDR2 as SASEGT. Trimming removed 6 bases from V and 5 bases from J, with 19 bases in between. The CDR3 is 15 residues long.

This clonotype was recorded at least ten times. The chain combines TRBV5-4 with TRBJ1-2, with no clear D. V lost 7 bases and J 2 bases, leaving 12 bases between the germline ends. Germline V gene sequence: CDR1 SGHNT, CDR2 YYREEE (reference sequence). The CDR3 runs to 13 residues. The CDR3 loop is CASSRNTNYGYTF. The DNA for the CDR3 is TGTGCCAGCTCCCGGAACACAAACTATGGCTACACCTTC.

This clonotype was counted many times. V and J are TRBV11-3 and TRBJ2-3; 7 bases match TRBD1. Germline V gene sequence: CDR1 SGHNT, CDR2 YENEEA. V lost 3 bases and J lost 2; bases outside the gene matches: 2. This CDR3 region has 14 residues. The CDR3 is CASSLGQSTDTQYF. In DNA form, the CDR3 reads TGTGCCAGCAGCTTGGGACAGTCCACAGATACGCAGTATTTT.